The 21 T cell receptor beta chains reported below all come from one sample, sequenced in a study of blood T cell repertoires in COVID-19. Sequenced by immunoSEQ multiplex PCR; TCRdb stores in-frame clones only, minus some. The sample records under 450,000 clones, 80% to 90% being singletons. Material: PBMCs or T cells enriched from blood (not recorded which). The receptor set was obtained from a man aged 30-40 years who had recovered from COVID-19.

The V gene is TRBV7-9, the J gene TRBJ2-3, with 7 bases aligning to TRBD2. This CDR3 has 15 amino acids. Trimming cost V 3 bases and J 0 bases; bases outside gene matches: 3. Germline loops: CDR1 SEHNR, CDR2 FQNEAQ (reference sequence). The CDR3 DNA is TGTGCCAGCAGCTTCTCAGCGGGGAGCACAGATACGCAGTATTTT. Translating it yields CASSFSAGSTDTQYF.

The J gene is TRBJ2-1, the V gene TRBV4-1; 7 bases align to TRBD2. V lost 1 base, J lost 3 bases, and 6 bases stayed unmatched. The CDR3 is 16 amino acids. The germline CDR1 and CDR2 sequences are MGHRA and YSYEKL. CDR3 sequence reads: CASSQAPRTSYNEQFF. DNA of the CDR3: TGCGCCAGCAGCCAAGCCCCCCGGACTAGCTACAATGAGCAGTTCTTC.

The CDR3 is CSAKGVYGYTF. The CDR3 DNA reads as TGCAGTGCTAAAGGGGTGTATGGCTACACCTTC. The chain recombines TRBV20-1 with TRBJ1-2; a weak D match, TRBD1 (5 bases). CDR1 and CDR2 (germline): DFQATT, SNEGSKA (reference sequence). The CDR3 contains 11 residues. Trimming shortened V by 4 bases and J by 5 bases, and 8 bases separated the two germline ends.

The table lists this clone with a count of one. The chain links TRBV25-1 to TRBJ1-3; no clear D gene. Between the trimmed V and J ends, which lost 4 bases and 0 bases, there was a span of 16 bases. The CDR3 runs 17 residues. Germline lookup yields CDR1 MGHDK and CDR2 SYGVNS. The CDR3 is CASSGPGRALSGNTIYF. The CDR3 nucleotides are TGTGCCAGCAGTGGCCCCGGGAGGGCTCTCTCTGGAAACACCATATATTTT.

Concerning this clone: Other DNA sequences within the sample encode an identical CDR3. The rearrangement joins TRBV5-1 to TRBJ1-1, with D uncertain. Germline-derived CDR1 and CDR2 are SGHRS and YFSETQ. Trimming shortened V by 4 bases and J by 4 bases, and 14 bases separated the two germline ends. The CDR3 spans 14 residues. The DNA for the CDR3 is TGCGCCAGCAGCCCAAGTGGAGGGAGCACTGAAGCTTTCTTT. It codes for CASSPSGGSTEAFF.

The genes are TRBV2 and TRBJ1-4, with D perhaps TRBD1 (6 bases). V was clipped by 6 bases and J by 0 bases, with 23 bases between them. This CDR3 has 19 residues. Per germline, CDR1 SNHLY and CDR2 FYNNEI. The CDR3 loop reads CASRRYRESVEATNEKLFF. CDR3 in DNA: TGTGCCAGCAGGCGTTACAGGGAATCGGTAGAGGCAACTAATGAAAAACTGTTTTTT.

This clone has only one observation. This rearrangement joins TRBV5-5 to TRBJ1-5; 7 bases align to TRBD1. Germline CDR1 is SGHKS and CDR2 is YYEKEE (reference sequence). This CDR3 has 14 residues. V lost 4 bases to trimming and J lost 3 bases; unmatched junction nucleotides: 4. The CDR3 region has the DNA TGTGCCAGCAGCCTCGGACAGGTCAATCAGCCCCAGCATTTT. Amino acids: CASSLGQVNQPQHF.

The J gene is TRBJ2-3, the V gene TRBV30; 7 bases match TRBD2. Germline CDR1 GTSNPN, CDR2 SVGIG (reference sequence). This CDR3 has 17 amino acids. The V and J ends lost 5 bases and 0 bases, in that order; junction bases with no gene match: 14. CDR3 nucleotide sequence: TGTGCCTGGTATGGGAGGGTCCCATTGTATAGCACAGATACGCAGTATTTT. It specifies CAWYGRVPLYSTDTQYF.

The chain links TRBV27 to TRBJ1-2; possibly TRBD1 for D (5 bases). Germline lookup yields CDR1 MNHEY and CDR2 SMNVEV (reference sequence). The CDR3 runs 13 residues. The V gene lost 6 bases and the J gene lost 3 bases, with 11 bases spanning the gap. CDR3 in amino acids: CASRPLQDYGYTF. For the CDR3, the DNA is TGTGCCAGCAGACCCCTACAGGACTATGGCTACACCTTC.

The rearrangement links TRBV5-1 to TRBJ2-1, with D possibly TRBD2 on 5 matching bases. Deletions cut 4 bases from V and 0 bases from J, with 17 bases between. CDR3 size: 17 residues. Germline V gene data show CDR1 as SGHRS and CDR2 as YFSETQ. For the CDR3, the DNA is TGCGCCAGCAGCCCCCGTTGGGCGGGTGGCTCCTACAATGAGCAGTTCTTC. It encodes CASSPRWAGGSYNEQFF.

This clone came up a few times. The chain combines TRBV6-5 with TRBJ1-4, with D unresolved. The CDR3 extends over 11 amino acids. CDR1 and CDR2 (germline): MNHEY, SVGAGI. V dropped 6 bases and J dropped 8 bases, with 7 bases sitting between them. As DNA, the CDR3 is TGTGCCAGCAGCGCCGGGGAAAAACTGTTTTTT. Translation: CASSAGEKLFF.

This clone appeared a single time. The chain employs TRBV7-2 and TRBJ2-3; TRBD2 matches 14 bases. CDR1 SGHTA and CDR2 FQGNSA come from the germline V gene. The length of the CDR3 is 19 residues. V was pared by 4 bases and J by 2 bases, with 11 bases of the junction left unmatched. The CDR3: CASSSRLAGGQRHTDTQYF. The CDR3 DNA follows: TGTGCCAGCAGCTCCCGACTAGCGGGGGGGCAACGACACACAGATACGCAGTATTTT.

The chain carries TRBV7-9 and TRBJ2-1; 8 bases fit TRBD2. With 1 base clipped from V and 7 bases from J, the junction kept 6 bases outside the gene matches. The CDR3 sequence is 15 residues long. Germline assignment: CDR1 SEHNR and CDR2 FQNEAQ (reference sequence). CDR3 in DNA: TGTGCCAGCAGCTTAGGGAGTAGCGGGGCTAATGAGCAGTTCTTC. The encoded protein is CASSLGSSGANEQFF.

J is TRBJ1-1 and V is TRBV30; unclear D gene. The CDR3 totals 12 residues. V shed 3 bases and J shed 4 bases, with 9 bases lying between them. CDR1 is GTSNPN and CDR2 is SVGIG in the germline V gene (reference sequence). CDR3 protein: CAWRARLTEAFF. The DNA for the CDR3 is TGTGCCTGGAGGGCCAGACTCACTGAAGCTTTCTTT. Based on the CDR3 plus reference TRBV30 and TRBJ1-1, the full variable domain is SQTIHQWPATLVQPVGSPLSLECTVEGTSNPNLYWYRQAAGRGLQLLFYSVGIGQISSEVPQNLSASRPQDRQFILSSKKLLLSDSGFYLCAWRARLTEAFFGQGTRLTVV.

The chain links TRBV24-1 to TRBJ2-1, with a possible D match to TRBD2 (5 bases). In germline, CDR1 is KGHDR, CDR2 SFDVKD. This CDR3 contains 15 residues. Deletions cut 0 bases from V and 10 bases from J, with 15 bases between. The CDR3 DNA is TGTGCCACCAGTGATTTGCGTAGCTCCGGGAACGAGCAGTTCTTC. Protein sequence: CATSDLRSSGNEQFF.

This chain joins TRBV30 and TRBJ1-6, with D perhaps matching TRBD1 (6 bases). Trimming left V 2 bases short and J 4 bases short, with 12 bases between. From germline, CDR1 is GTSNPN and CDR2 SVGIG (reference sequence). This CDR3 spans 15 amino acids. CDR3 loop: CAWSSRQAYNSPLHF. The CDR3 DNA reads TGTGCCTGGAGTTCCCGACAGGCTTATAATTCACCCCTCCACTTT.

The chain links TRBV19 to TRBJ2-5; 11 bases match TRBD2. With 3 bases clipped from V and 5 bases from J, the junction kept 8 bases outside the gene matches. The CDR3 sequence is 16 residues long. CDR1 LNHDA and CDR2 SQIVND come from the germline V gene (reference sequence). CDR3 sequence: CASSIRSGGAYETQYF. The CDR3 DNA is TGTGCCAGTAGTATTCGTAGCGGGGGGGCGTATGAGACCCAGTACTTC.

The rearrangement links TRBV5-1 to TRBJ1-3; D remains unclear. Germline lookup yields CDR1 SGHRS and CDR2 YFSETQ. Trimming shortened V by 3 bases and J by 2 bases, and 6 bases separated the two germline ends. The CDR3 consists of 13 residues. The CDR3 here is CASSSGTGNTIYF. The CDR3 DNA reads as TGCGCCAGCAGCTCGGGTACTGGAAACACCATATATTTT.

The chain has TRBV7-9 and TRBJ1-1, with 9 bases fitting TRBD1. V trimming: 5 bases; J trimming: 7 bases; junction bases outside the gene matches: 11. Germline CDR1 SEHNR, CDR2 FQNEAQ (reference sequence). The length of the CDR3 is 15 residues. In DNA form, the CDR3 reads TGTGCCAGCAGCCCTCAGACCGGGACAGGGTTTGAAGCTTTCTTT. It encodes CASSPQTGTGFEAFF.

The chain combines TRBV7-2 with TRBJ1-5; the D gene is possibly TRBD1 (6 bases). CDR1 and CDR2 from the germline V gene are SGHTA and FQGNSA. The CDR3 totals 16 residues. V was clipped by 6 bases and J by 1 base, with 16 bases between them. The CDR3 sequence: CASRPGGGGSNQPQHF. DNA of the CDR3: TGTGCCAGCAGACCTGGGGGGGGCGGCAGCAATCAGCCCCAGCATTTT.

The genes are TRBV2 and TRBJ1-1; D is ambiguous. The germline CDR1 and CDR2 sequences are SNHLY and FYNNEI. This CDR3 comprises 14 residues. Between the trimmed V and J ends, which lost 4 bases and 1 base, there was a span of 10 bases. CDR3 sequence: CASSVGGWNTEAFF. DNA for the CDR3: TGTGCCAGCAGTGTGGGAGGTTGGAACACTGAAGCTTTCTTT. The variable domain in full, with the rest retrieved from reference TRBV2 and TRBJ1-1, is EPEVTQTPSHQVTQMGQEVILRCVPISNHLYFYWYRQILGQKVEFLVSFYNNEISEKSEIFDDQFSVERPDGSNFTLKIRSTKLEDSAMYFCASSVGGWNTEAFFGQGTRLTVV.